This T cell receptor (beta chain) was sequenced in a study of identical twins' blood T cells. Study details: Roughly 50 million reads covered about six alpha-chain and about six beta-chain libraries. Study results and limitations: Abundant TCRbeta CDR3s overlapped more between twins than with unrelated donors. Twins reportedly had markedly more similar V usage than unrelated donors, even among out-of-frame TCRbeta clonotypes.

The sample holds a few counts of this clonotype. The antigen remains undetermined. In the original processing: Clonotypes per individual ranged from about 95,000 to nearly 550,000. Each CDR3 protein is one row after TCRdb ran MiXCR on the 5' RACE reads. TCRdb's processing, not the study's, gives the V and J calls here. The sample consists of fewer than 450,000 distinct CDR3 sequences, 25% to 35% of them appearing once. The sequence derives from a woman aged 18 to 49 in good health. Sequencing was carried out using PBMCs.

The CDR3 here is CSAQRTGQETQYF. The CDR3 bases are TGCAGTGCTCAGAGGACGGGCCAAGAGACCCAGTACTTC. The chain recombines TRBV20-1 with TRBJ2-5; D not certain. Germline V CDR1 and CDR2: DFQATT, SNEGSKA (reference sequence). Trimming took off 5 bases at V and 1 base at J, with 11 bases between the two ends. The CDR3 runs 13 residues.